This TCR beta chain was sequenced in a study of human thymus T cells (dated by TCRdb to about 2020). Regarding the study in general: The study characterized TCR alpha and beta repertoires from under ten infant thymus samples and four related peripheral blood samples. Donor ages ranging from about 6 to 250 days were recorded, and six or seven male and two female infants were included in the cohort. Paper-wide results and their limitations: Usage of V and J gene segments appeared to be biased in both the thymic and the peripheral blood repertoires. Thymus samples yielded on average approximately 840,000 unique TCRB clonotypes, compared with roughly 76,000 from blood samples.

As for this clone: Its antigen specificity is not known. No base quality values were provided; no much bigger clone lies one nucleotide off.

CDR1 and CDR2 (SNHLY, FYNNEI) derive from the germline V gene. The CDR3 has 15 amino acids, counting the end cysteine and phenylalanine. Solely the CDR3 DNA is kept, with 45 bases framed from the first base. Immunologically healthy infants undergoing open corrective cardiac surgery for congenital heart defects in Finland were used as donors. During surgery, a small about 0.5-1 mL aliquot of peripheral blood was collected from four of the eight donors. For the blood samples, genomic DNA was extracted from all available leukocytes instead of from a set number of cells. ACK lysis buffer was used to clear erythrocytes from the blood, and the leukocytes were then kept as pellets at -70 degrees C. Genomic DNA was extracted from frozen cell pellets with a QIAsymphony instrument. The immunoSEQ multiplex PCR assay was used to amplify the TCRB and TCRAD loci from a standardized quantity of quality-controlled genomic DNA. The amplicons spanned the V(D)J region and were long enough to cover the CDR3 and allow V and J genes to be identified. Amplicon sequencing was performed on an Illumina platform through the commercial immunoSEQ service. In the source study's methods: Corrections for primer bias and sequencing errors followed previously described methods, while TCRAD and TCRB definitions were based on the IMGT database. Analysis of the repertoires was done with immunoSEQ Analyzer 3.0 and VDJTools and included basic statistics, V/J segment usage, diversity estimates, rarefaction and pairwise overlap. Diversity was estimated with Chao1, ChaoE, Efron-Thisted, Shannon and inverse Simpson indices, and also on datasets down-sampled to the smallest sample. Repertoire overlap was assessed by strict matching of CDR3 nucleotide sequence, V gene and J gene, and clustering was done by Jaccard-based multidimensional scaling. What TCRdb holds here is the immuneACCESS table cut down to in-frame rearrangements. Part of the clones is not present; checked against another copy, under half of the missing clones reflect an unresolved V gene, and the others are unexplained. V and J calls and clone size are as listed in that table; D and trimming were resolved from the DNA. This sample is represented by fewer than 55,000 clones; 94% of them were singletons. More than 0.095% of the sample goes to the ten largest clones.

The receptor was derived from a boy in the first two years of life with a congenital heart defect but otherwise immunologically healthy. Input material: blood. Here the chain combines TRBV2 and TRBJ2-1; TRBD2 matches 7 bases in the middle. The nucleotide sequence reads TGTGCGACACGAGAGTTGGGGGGGAATTACAATGAGCAGTTCTTC. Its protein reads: CATRELGGNYNEQFF. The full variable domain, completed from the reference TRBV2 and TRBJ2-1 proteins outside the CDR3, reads EPEVTQTPSHQVTQMGQEVILRCVPISNHLYFYWYRQILGQKVEFLVSFYNNEISEKSEIFDDQFSVERPDGSNFTLKIRSTKLEDSAMYFCATRELGGNYNEQFFGPGTRLTVL.